What follows are 6 T cell receptor beta chains derived from one specimen sequenced in a study of cytotoxic CD8 clonotypes in ibrutinib-treated CLL. Measured with immunoSEQ multiplex PCR; TCRdb has only the in-frame clones, and not every one. The sample has hundreds of thousands of clones, 60% to 80% seen once. The sequencing used PBMCs, collected after 36 months of ibrutinib treatment. The source of these receptors is a human donor with chronic lymphocytic leukemia.

CDR3: CASGRGTNYGYTF. The CDR3 DNA sequence: TGTGCCAGCGGCCGGGGAACTAACTATGGCTACACCTTC. The V call is TRBV6-5, the J call TRBJ1-2; D is ambiguous. Trimming cost V 8 bases and J 0 bases, with 10 bases left between them. The CDR3 runs to 13 residues. CDR1 MNHEY and CDR2 SVGAGI come from the germline V gene.

The rearrangement uses TRBV6-5 and TRBJ1-1; D not certain. With 5 bases removed from V and 4 bases from J, the gap between germline ends came to 11 bases. The CDR3 totals 13 residues. Germline CDR1 and CDR2: MNHEY and SVGAGI. The chain's CDR3 is CASSPMAGTEAFF. Written as DNA, the CDR3 is TGTGCCAGCAGTCCCATGGCCGGCACTGAAGCTTTCTTT.

The chain recombines TRBV15 with TRBJ1-1, with D hard to call. V was trimmed by 3 bases and J by 4 bases, leaving 12 bases between them. Germline V gene sequence: CDR1 LNHNV, CDR2 YYDKDF (reference sequence). CDR3 size: 14 residues. CDR3 in amino acids: CATSSVVGSTEAFF. CDR3 DNA: TGTGCCACCAGCAGCGTCGTTGGGTCCACTGAAGCTTTCTTT.

The rearrangement links TRBV6-5 to TRBJ2-7, with 7 bases matching TRBD2. J was trimmed by 2 bases and V by 6 bases; bases with no gene match: 7. CDR3 length: 14 residues. Germline CDR1 is MNHEY and CDR2 is SVGAGI. CDR3 loop: CASRERGRAYEQYF. In DNA, the CDR3 is TGTGCCAGCAGGGAACGAGGGAGGGCCTACGAGCAGTACTTC.

This chain connects TRBV10-2 to TRBJ2-4, with D tentatively TRBD1 (5 bases). Looked up from germline, CDR1 is WSHSY and CDR2 is SAAADI. Trimming stripped 6 bases from V and 0 bases from J, with 12 bases between. The CDR3 spans 15 residues. CDR3 nucleotides: TGCGCCAGCAGGGGGCCGTTTCTAGCCAAAAACATTCAGTACTTC. It yields the protein CASRGPFLAKNIQYF.

There are a few counts of this clone. V gene TRBV28 combines with J gene TRBJ2-2; D ambiguous. V lost 8 bases and J 7 bases, leaving 8 bases between the germline ends. CDR3 length: 11 amino acids. The V gene's germline CDR1 is MDHEN and CDR2 SYDVKM. The CDR3 region is CASVASGELFF. For the CDR3, the DNA is TGTGCCAGCGTTGCGAGCGGGGAGCTGTTTTTT.